The 12 T cell receptor beta chains given below trace back to one sample, sequenced in a study of blood T cell repertoires in COVID-19. This table comes from immunoSEQ multiplex PCR, and its TCRdb copy is limited to in-frame clones, with some not included. The sample contains approximately 140,000 clones, over 70% of which appear only once. Sequenced material: PBMCs or T cells enriched from blood (not recorded which). The receptors were gathered from a man aged 45 to 65 in a cohort exposed to, infected with or recovered from COVID-19 (not recorded which).

The V call is TRBV7-2, the J call TRBJ1-5; D gene ambiguous. CDR3 length: 14 amino acids. Trimming cost V 1 base and J 11 bases, with 15 bases left between them. Per germline, CDR1 SGHTA and CDR2 FQGNSA. The CDR3 DNA reads as TGTGCCAGCAGCTTAGTGGCGGGAGAGTTGGCCCAGCATTTT. It translates to CASSLVAGELAQHF. Combining the CDR3 with reference TRBV7-2 and TRBJ1-5 gives the whole variable domain GAGVSQSPSNKVTEKGKDVELRCDPISGHTALYWYRQSLGQGLEFLIYFQGNSAPDKSGLPSDRFSAERTGGSVSTLTIQRTQQEDSAVYLCASSLVAGELAQHFGDGTRLSIL.

The rearrangement links TRBV28 to TRBJ1-2, with 7 bases fitting TRBD1. Germline V gene lookup returns CDR1 MDHEN and CDR2 SYDVKM. J lost 4 bases, V lost 10 bases, and 12 bases had no gene match. The CDR3 is 14 residues long. CDR3 DNA: TGTGCCACCACCCCCCCAGGGGGTGGCTATGGCTACACCTTC. Translation: CATTPPGGGYGYTF.

In this sample, this clone turned up a few times. The gene calls are TRBV3-1 (or the pseudogene TRBV3-2) and TRBJ2-1, with 8 bases aligning to TRBD2. After removal of 3 bases from V and 8 bases from J, the junction contained 0 bases not matched to a gene. CDR3 length equals 12 residues. The germline CDR1 and CDR2 sequences are LGHDT and YNNKEL (reference sequence). This CDR3 reads CASSQTSDEQFF. CDR3 coding DNA: TGTGCCAGCAGCCAGACTAGCGATGAGCAGTTCTTC.

V and J are TRBV5-4 and TRBJ1-2; 9 bases are a match to TRBD1. The V segment lost 1 base and the J segment 8 bases; nucleotides outside the gene matches: 6. Per germline, CDR1 SGHNT and CDR2 YYREEE (reference sequence). The CDR3 totals 14 residues. CDR3: CASSLRDRVYGYTF. CDR3 in DNA: TGTGCCAGCAGCTTGAGGGACAGGGTGTACGGCTACACCTTC. The full variable domain, completed using reference TRBV5-4 and TRBJ1-2, is ETGVTQSPTHLIKTRGQQVTLRCSSQSGHNTVSWYQQALGQGPQFIFQYYREEENGRGNFPPRFSGLQFPNYSSELNVNALELDDSALYLCASSLRDRVYGYTFGSGTRLTVV.

The rearrangement uses TRBV7-9 and TRBJ1-1; 7 nucleotides align to TRBD1. Germline V lookup: CDR1 SEHNR, CDR2 FQNEAQ (reference sequence). The CDR3 consists of 14 residues. The V gene end was trimmed by 2 bases and the J gene end by 6 bases; junction bases not matched to a gene: 6. Here the CDR3 reads CASSLPQGGSEAFF. The DNA of the CDR3 is TGTGCCAGCAGCTTACCTCAAGGGGGCTCTGAAGCTTTCTTT. Together with reference TRBV7-9 and TRBJ1-1, the CDR3 gives the full variable domain: DTGVSQNPRHKITKRGQNVTFRCDPISEHNRLYWYRQTLGQGPEFLTYFQNEAQLEKSRLLSDRFSAERPKGSFSTLEIQRTEQGDSAMYLCASSLPQGGSEAFFGQGTRLTVV.

The V and J genes are TRBV30 and TRBJ1-2; the D gene is possibly TRBD1 (6 bases). With 3 bases removed from V and 5 bases from J, the gap between germline ends came to 13 bases. The CDR3 sequence is 13 residues long. CDR1 and CDR2 (germline): GTSNPN, SVGIG (reference sequence). The CDR3 is CAWSRGPLYGYTF. The CDR3 DNA is TGTGCCTGGAGCAGGGGCCCCCTTTATGGCTACACCTTC.

The rearrangement uses TRBV12-5 and TRBJ2-3; D perhaps matches TRBD2 (6 bases). Trimming left V 6 bases short and J 11 bases short, with 15 bases between. The CDR3 is 12 amino acids. Germline V lookup: CDR1 LGHNT, CDR2 FRNRAP. The CDR3 DNA is TGTGCTAGTGGCCCGCCGGGGGTCCAGCAGTATTTT. This translates into CASGPPGVQQYF.

The count of this clone is one. This chain connects TRBV7-9 to TRBJ2-5, with D perhaps matching TRBD1 (6 bases). The CDR3 loop spans 14 amino acids. Trimming left V 3 bases short and J 5 bases short, with 13 bases between. Germline loops: CDR1 SEHNR, CDR2 FQNEAQ (reference sequence). Written as DNA, the CDR3 is TGTGCCAGCAGCTTTACAGGGTTCAGGGAGACCCAGTACTTC. Amino acids: CASSFTGFRETQYF.

V gene TRBV9 combines with J gene TRBJ2-6, with D maybe TRBD1 (6 bases). CDR1 is SGDLS and CDR2 is YYNGEE in the germline V gene. V was pared by 3 bases and J by 4 bases, with 11 bases between. The CDR3 is 15 amino acids. This CDR3 is CASSERGYGANVLTF. The CDR3 DNA reads TGTGCCAGCAGCGAAAGGGGGTACGGGGCCAACGTCCTGACTTTC. Variable domain in full (rest from reference TRBV9 and TRBJ2-6): DSGVTQTPKHLITATGQRVTLRCSPRSGDLSVYWYQQSLDQGLQFLIQYYNGEERAKGNILERFSAQQFPDLHSELNLSSLELGDSALYFCASSERGYGANVLTFGAGSRLTVL.

The genes are TRBV27 and TRBJ2-7, with TRBD2 matching 8 bases. The CDR3 runs to 16 residues. The germline CDR1 and CDR2 sequences are MNHEY and SMNVEV (reference sequence). Trimming removed 0 bases from V and 0 bases from J; junction bases left unmatched: 4. The CDR3 loop reads CASSLSSGVSSYEQYF. In DNA form, the CDR3 reads TGTGCCAGCAGTTTATCTAGCGGGGTAAGCTCCTACGAGCAGTACTTC.

V gene TRBV3-1 (or the pseudogene TRBV3-2) combines with J gene TRBJ2-7; 8 bases are a match to TRBD2. The CDR3 has 15 residues. The trim removed 4 bases at V and 0 bases at J, leaving 5 bases unmatched. Germline V gene lookup returns CDR1 LGHDT and CDR2 YNNKEL (reference sequence). Written as DNA, the CDR3 is TGTGCCAGCAGCCCTACCGGGACTAGCTCCTACGAGCAGTACTTC. Its translation is CASSPTGTSSYEQYF.

The DNA of the CDR3 is TGCAGCGTAGGACTAGCGGGGGGACACCAGTACTTC. Translated: CSVGLAGGHQYF. The gene calls are TRBV29-1 and TRBJ2-7; 14 bases are shared with TRBD2. This CDR3 has 12 amino acids. V trimming: 6 bases; J trimming: 10 bases; junction bases outside the gene matches: 5. The V gene's germline CDR1 is SQVTM and CDR2 ANQGSEA.